The 3 T cell receptor beta chains below come from one sample, sequenced in a study of cytomegalovirus exposure and HLA in healthy donors. The PCR was carried out with 60 Vbeta primers and 13 Jbeta primers. Profiling relied on immunoSEQ multiplex PCR, and the TCRdb table lists in-frame clones only, not all of them. The data show 150,000 or so clones, over 60% seen once. Sequenced: PBMCs. The receptors here all came from a woman in her fifties or sixties in good health and CMV-seropositive.

Points on this clone: Other DNA sequences from this sample encode an identical CDR3 as well. The chain uses TRBV7-8 and TRBJ1-2, with TRBD1 matching over 7 bases. The trim removed 1 base at V and 8 bases at J, leaving 1 base unmatched. The CDR3 spans 12 residues. Germline lookup yields CDR1 SGHVS and CDR2 FQNEAQ. Written as DNA, the CDR3 is TGTGCCAGCAGCTTAGTAGGGGGCGGCTACACCTTC. It translates to CASSLVGGGYTF.

The V call is TRBV5-1, the J call TRBJ1-2; D is perhaps TRBD1 (6 bases). Trimming took off 2 bases at V and 3 bases at J, with 11 bases between the two ends. The CDR3 length is 14 residues. The germline V gene has CDR1 SGHRS and CDR2 YFSETQ. The CDR3: CASSFGNRDYGYTF. The CDR3 DNA sequence: TGCGCCAGCAGCTTCGGAAACAGGGACTATGGCTACACCTTC.

V is TRBV28 and J is TRBJ2-2; a weak D match, TRBD2 (7 bases). V dropped 3 bases and J dropped 1 base, with 12 bases sitting between them. This CDR3 spans 16 amino acids. Looked up from germline, CDR1 is MDHEN and CDR2 is SYDVKM. CDR3 residues: CASSFGGLMNTGELFF. The CDR3 DNA follows: TGTGCCAGCAGTTTCGGGGGGCTTATGAACACCGGGGAGCTGTTTTTT.